This passage covers 25 T cell receptor beta chains from one sample sequenced in a study of blood T cells in healthy people across ages. Next came a second PCR, run for about 6 to 12 cycles, which used a sample-barcoded 5' primer along with a J-beta primer mix. In TCRdb, the 5' RACE reads were re-called with MiXCR into one record per CDR3 protein. In the table there are some 1.4 million distinct CDR3 sequences, 35% to 45% of which are singletons. The sequenced sample consisted of blood. Every receptor here comes from a woman younger than 35 in good health.

The chain has TRBV29-1 and TRBJ2-7, with TRBD2 matching over 7 bases. Germline V lookup: CDR1 SQVTM, CDR2 ANQGSEA. This CDR3 has 13 residues. Germline trimming cut 5 bases from V and 5 bases from J; bases unmatched to any gene: 9. The DNA of the CDR3 is TGCAGCGTTCGGGCGGGACTATCGGACGAGCAGTACTTC. Translation: CSVRAGLSDEQYF.

This chain connects TRBV6-5 to TRBJ2-2, with D maybe TRBD1 (6 bases). Germline V gene lookup returns CDR1 MNHEY and CDR2 SVGAGI. The CDR3 loop spans 12 amino acids. V shed 5 bases and J shed 6 bases, with 7 bases lying between them. The CDR3 DNA reads TGTGCCAGCAGTACAGGGTCCGGGGAGCTGTTTTTT. As protein: CASSTGSGELFF.

CDR3 nucleotide sequence: TGTGCCAGCTCACCATCGGCTGGTCCCGCTGAGCAGTTCTTC. This codes for CASSPSAGPAEQFF. The rearrangement joins TRBV18 to TRBJ2-1; no reliable D call. The CDR3 runs to 14 residues. CDR1 KGHSH and CDR2 LQKENI come from the germline V gene. V was cut by 2 bases and J by 9 bases, with 14 bases left in between.

This sequence joins TRBV19 and TRBJ2-3; D remains ambiguous. Trimming stripped 4 bases from V and 7 bases from J, with 12 bases between. CDR1 is LNHDA and CDR2 is SQIVND in the germline V gene (reference sequence). The CDR3 consists of 13 residues. The CDR3 region has the DNA TGTGCCAGTAGTAGGACGCCTCCTAATACGCAGTATTTT. Translating it yields CASSRTPPNTQYF.

The rearrangement uses TRBV29-1 and TRBJ1-2, with D unclear. V lost 6 bases and J 0 bases, leaving 8 bases between the germline ends. The germline CDR1 and CDR2 sequences are SQVTM and ANQGSEA. This CDR3 has 12 amino acids. The DNA of the CDR3 is TGCAGCGTCGATCCCTCTAACTATGGCTACACCTTC. Translated, it gives CSVDPSNYGYTF. Variable domain in full (rest from reference TRBV29-1 and TRBJ1-2): SAVISQKPSRDICQRGTSLTIQCQVDSQVTMMFWYRQQPGQSLTLIATANQGSEATYESGFVIDKFPISRPNLTFSTLTVSNMSPEDSSIYLCSVDPSNYGYTFGSGTRLTVV.

V usage is TRBV29-1 and J usage is TRBJ1-6, with 8 bases identical to TRBD1. There are 14 residues in the CDR3. The V gene's germline CDR1 is SQVTM and CDR2 ANQGSEA. The trim removed 5 bases at V and 7 bases at J, leaving 7 bases unmatched. CDR3 sequence reads: CSVWTGRTNSPLHF. CDR3 DNA: TGCAGCGTTTGGACAGGGAGGACCAATTCACCCCTCCACTTT.

This rearrangement joins TRBV20-1 to TRBJ2-1; possibly TRBD2 for D (5 bases). The CDR3 has 15 amino acids. The germline CDR1 and CDR2 sequences are DFQATT and SNEGSKA (reference sequence). Trimming pared 0 bases from V and 2 bases from J, leaving 11 bases between. The CDR3 DNA is TGCAGTGCTAGAGATCCAGCGGTGACCTACAATGAGCAGTTCTTC. Its protein product is CSARDPAVTYNEQFF.

Remarks on this clonotype: At one of its ends the junction is not consistent with the germline gene, which may arise from a read error. The gene calls are TRBV7-8 and TRBJ2-1; 7 bases map to TRBD2. This CDR3 contains 14 residues. Germline V lookup: CDR1 SGHVS, CDR2 FQNEAQ. For the CDR3, the DNA is TGTGCCGGCAGCTTAGGCGGGAGCGACAATGAGCAGTTCTTC. Translated, it gives CAGSLGGSDNEQFF.

Notes on this clonotype: One junction end disagrees with the germline gene, perhaps due to a read error. The chain carries TRBV28 and TRBJ2-3; 8 bases fit TRBD2. This CDR3 contains 16 residues. CDR1 and CDR2 (germline): MDHEN, SYDVKM. CDR3 sequence: CASSPAGAGWTDTQYF. The DNA for the CDR3 is TGTGCTAGCAGCCCAGCGGGGGCCGGTTGGACAGATACGCAGTATTTT.

The V and J genes are TRBV20-1 and TRBJ2-5, with 8 bases lining up with TRBD2. The DNA end is more similar to TRBJ2-7, so the J call may be wrong. Germline values: CDR1 DFQATT, CDR2 SNEGSKA (reference sequence). The CDR3 loop spans 14 amino acids. Here the CDR3 DNA reads TGCAGTGCTAGAGCGGGGGGGCTATTGAACGAGCAGTACTTC. It encodes CSARAGGLLNEQYF.

The table lists this clonotype with a few counts. J is TRBJ2-3 and V is TRBV7-2, with TRBD2 as a possible D gene (5 bases). V gave up 8 bases and J gave up 4 bases, with 16 bases separating them. The germline CDR1 and CDR2 sequences are SGHTA and FQGNSA. The CDR3 runs to 14 residues. CDR3 residues: CASANSRTADTQYF. CDR3 coding DNA: TGTGCCAGCGCAAACAGCCGGACTGCAGATACGCAGTATTTT.

V usage is TRBV9 and J usage is TRBJ2-1; tentatively, D is TRBD1 (6 bases). This CDR3 comprises 16 residues. Per the germline V gene, CDR1 is SGDLS and CDR2 is YYNGEE. Between the trimmed V and J ends, which lost 0 bases and 4 bases, there was a span of 14 bases. CDR3: CASSVGDTVGYNEQFF. Written as DNA, the CDR3 is TGTGCCAGCAGCGTAGGGGACACTGTCGGGTACAATGAGCAGTTCTTC.

This rearrangement joins TRBV6-1 to TRBJ2-5; unclear D gene. Looked up from germline, CDR1 is MNHNS and CDR2 is SASEGT. V was clipped by 2 bases and J by 7 bases, with 5 bases between them. This CDR3 contains 11 residues. CDR3 residues: CASSEWSTQYF. CDR3 DNA sequence: TGTGCCAGCAGTGAATGGTCGACCCAGTACTTC.

The chain links TRBV7-2 to TRBJ2-3; 13 positions agree with TRBD2. The CDR3 sequence is 17 residues long. J gave up 3 bases and V 6 bases, and 9 bases lay outside the gene matches. CDR1 and CDR2 (germline): SGHTA, FQGNSA. CDR3 amino acids: CASSSTSGRVSTDTQYF. CDR3 bases: TGTGCCAGCAGTTCCACTAGCGGGAGGGTCTCTACAGATACGCAGTATTTT.

This clonotype came up a few times. The genes are TRBV4-1 and TRBJ2-7; D remains unclear. CDR3 length equals 16 residues. Germline assignment: CDR1 MGHRA and CDR2 YSYEKL. V was pared by 1 base and J by 1 base, with 14 bases between. As DNA, the CDR3 is TGCGCCAGCAGCCAAGGGCCTCCAGCGCAATCCTACGAGCAGTACTTC. It yields the protein CASSQGPPAQSYEQYF.

This clonotype came up a few times. The chain employs TRBV30 and TRBJ2-7, with D perhaps matching TRBD1 (5 bases). The CDR3 covers 13 residues. Looked up from germline, CDR1 is GTSNPN and CDR2 is SVGIG (reference sequence). The V gene lost 1 base and the J gene lost 4 bases, with 11 bases spanning the gap. CDR3 in DNA: TGTGCCTGGAGTGATGGGGCCTCGTACGAGCAGTACTTC. It encodes CAWSDGASYEQYF.

The rearrangement joins TRBV5-1 to TRBJ2-5, with D possibly TRBD2 on 6 matching bases. CDR1 SGHRS and CDR2 YFSETQ come from the germline V gene. V was trimmed by 5 bases and J by 5 bases, leaving 19 bases between them. The CDR3 runs 15 residues. For the CDR3, the DNA is TGCGCCAGCAGGAGACAAGCCGGGAGTCTGGAGACCCAGTACTTC. Encoded protein: CASRRQAGSLETQYF.

V and J are TRBV7-9 and TRBJ1-3; maybe TRBD1 (5 bases). Per germline, CDR1 SEHNR and CDR2 FQNEAQ (reference sequence). CDR3 length equals 14 residues. Trimming removed 3 bases from V and 7 bases from J, with 13 bases in between. The CDR3 here is CASSLPGLMNTIYF. In DNA, the CDR3 is TGTGCCAGCAGCTTGCCAGGGTTAATGAACACCATATATTTT.

This clonotype was counted between two and nine times. J is TRBJ2-5 and V is TRBV6-1; the D is unclear. The CDR3 length is 15 residues. V lost 3 bases and J 2 bases, leaving 13 bases between the germline ends. Germline lookup yields CDR1 MNHNS and CDR2 SASEGT. CDR3 region: CASSESSGRQETQYF. DNA of the CDR3: TGTGCCAGCAGTGAGTCATCGGGCAGACAAGAGACCCAGTACTTC.

In regard to this clonotype: A much larger clone differs from this one at a single base, so this may be a read error. This chain joins TRBV4-2 and TRBJ2-1; D may be TRBD2 (5 bases). With 3 bases removed from V and 1 base from J, the gap between germline ends came to 10 bases. Germline loops: CDR1 LGHNA, CDR2 YNFKEQ. This CDR3 comprises 15 residues. CDR3 in DNA: TGTGCCAGCAGCCAGGAGGCCGAGTCCTACAATGAGCAGTTCTTC. Translated, it gives CASSQEAESYNEQFF.

The table lists this clonotype with a count of one. Since a much larger clone is just one base distant, this may be a read error. V usage is TRBV10-3 and J usage is TRBJ2-1, with 8 bases matching TRBD2. V lost 2 bases, J lost 9 bases, and 9 bases stayed unmatched. This CDR3 comprises 15 residues. CDR1 is ENHRY and CDR2 is SYGVKD in the germline V gene. In DNA form, the CDR3 reads TGTGCCATCAGTGAGAGGATTAGCGGGAACAGTGAGCAGTTCTTC. This gives the protein CAISERISGNSEQFF.

The V and J genes are TRBV5-1 and TRBJ2-1; 8 nucleotides align to TRBD2. With 0 bases clipped from V and 4 bases from J, the junction kept 9 bases outside the gene matches. The CDR3 extends over 17 amino acids. Germline CDR1 SGHRS, CDR2 YFSETQ. The CDR3 protein is CASSLEASGPLYNEQFF. CDR3 DNA sequence: TGCGCCAGCAGCTTGGAGGCTAGCGGGCCCCTTTACAATGAGCAGTTCTTC.

This clonotype was observed at least ten times. This chain connects TRBV28 to TRBJ2-7; 9 bases map to TRBD1. The V gene's germline CDR1 is MDHEN and CDR2 SYDVKM. Trimming at V came to 5 bases and at J to 1 base, leaving 6 bases not matched to a gene. This CDR3 has 15 residues. CDR3 in amino acids: CASSAAGTGSYEQYF. The CDR3 DNA reads as TGTGCCAGCAGTGCAGCCGGGACAGGGTCCTACGAGCAGTACTTC.

Here the CDR3 reads CAIRSVSDEQYF. CDR3 coding DNA: TGTGCCATCAGGAGTGTTTCGGACGAGCAGTACTTC. This chain uses TRBV10-3 with TRBJ2-7; D is undetermined. V was shortened by 6 bases and J by 5 bases, with 11 bases between the two germline ends. The CDR3 contains 12 residues. The germline CDR1 and CDR2 sequences are ENHRY and SYGVKD.

J is TRBJ1-1 and V is TRBV28; 8 bases are a match to TRBD1. Trimming removed 6 bases from V and 10 bases from J; junction bases left unmatched: 13. The CDR3 extends over 14 amino acids. In germline, CDR1 is MDHEN, CDR2 SYDVKM. CDR3 sequence (DNA): TGTGCCAGCAGCCGGACAGGGAGGGGACTCGGAGCTTTCTTT. It specifies CASSRTGRGLGAFF.